The 19 T cell receptor beta chains listed next were all sequenced from one sample in a study of blood T cell repertoires in COVID-19. Generated by immunoSEQ multiplex PCR, the TCRdb table keeps only in-frame clones and is missing some. The data hold about 160,000 clones, with roughly 93% observed a single time. Sequenced input: peripheral blood. Receptors were obtained from a woman in her sixties or seventies with COVID-19, enrolled during active disease.

The CDR3, as DNA: TGTGCCAGTAGTAGCACCGGGACACTGGCGGTTGAAGCTTTCTTT. Translated, it gives CASSSTGTLAVEAFF. The chain employs TRBV19 and TRBJ1-1; a weak D match, TRBD1 (6 bases). Germline CDR1 is LNHDA and CDR2 is SQIVND (reference sequence). Trimming stripped 4 bases from V and 7 bases from J, with 19 bases between. CDR3 length equals 15 residues.

This clone was counted only a few times. The CDR3 here is CASSLEGQVGNTIYF. DNA of the CDR3: TGTGCCAGCAGCTTGGAAGGACAGGTCGGAAACACCATATATTTT. J is TRBJ1-3 and V is TRBV7-9; 7 bases agree with TRBD1. J gave up 4 bases and V 3 bases, and 6 bases lay outside the gene matches. Germline-derived CDR1 and CDR2 are SEHNR and FQNEAQ (reference sequence). CDR3 length: 15 residues.

This clone came up once. The rearrangement links TRBV5-5 to TRBJ2-2; D is perhaps TRBD1 (5 bases). The CDR3 spans 15 residues. CDR1 SGHKS and CDR2 YYEKEE come from the germline V gene (reference sequence). V lost 3 bases to trimming and J lost 2 bases, with 11 bases between them. CDR3 nucleotides: TGTGCCAGCAGCTGGGTGACAGCAAACACCGGGGAGCTGTTTTTT. This codes for CASSWVTANTGELFF.

The CDR3 here is CASSPLLAGGTNEQFF. CDR3 DNA: TGTGCCAGCAGCCCTTTACTAGCGGGGGGGACAAATGAGCAGTTCTTC. The chain recombines TRBV3-1 (or the pseudogene TRBV3-2) with TRBJ2-1; 13 nucleotides line up with TRBD2. Germline V lookup: CDR1 LGHDT, CDR2 YNNKEL (reference sequence). V was pared by 4 bases and J by 7 bases, with 7 bases of the junction left unmatched. The CDR3 is 16 amino acids.

This chain links TRBV19 with TRBJ1-2, with D possibly being TRBD1 (6 bases). V dropped 3 bases and J dropped 8 bases, with 16 bases sitting between them. This CDR3 has 14 residues. Germline V gene sequence: CDR1 LNHDA, CDR2 SQIVND (reference sequence). CDR3 bases: TGTGCCAGTAGTATGGGGGCAGGGAGTCGAGGCTACACCTTC. Amino acids: CASSMGAGSRGYTF.

V gene TRBV19 combines with J gene TRBJ1-5; D possibly corresponds to TRBD1 (6 bases). Germline V lookup: CDR1 LNHDA, CDR2 SQIVND (reference sequence). The V end lost 6 bases, the J end lost 2 bases, and 14 bases lay between the germline ends. This CDR3 region has 15 residues. The CDR3 DNA follows: TGTGCCAGTAGAGATTCGGCAGGGGGCAATCAGCCCCAGCATTTT. It encodes CASRDSAGGNQPQHF.

This chain connects TRBV5-1 to TRBJ1-1, with TRBD1 as a possible D gene (5 bases). CDR3 size: 15 residues. Trimming took 1 base from V and 0 from J, leaving 10 bases between them. Germline lookup yields CDR1 SGHRS and CDR2 YFSETQ. CDR3 DNA sequence: TGCGCCAGCAGCTTGTACGACAGTTTGAACACTGAAGCTTTCTTT. Protein product: CASSLYDSLNTEAFF. Together with reference TRBV5-1 and TRBJ1-1, the CDR3 gives the full variable domain: KAGVTQTPRYLIKTRGQQVTLSCSPISGHRSVSWYQQTPGQGLQFLFEYFSETQRNKGNFPGRFSGRQFSNSRSEMNVSTLELGDSALYLCASSLYDSLNTEAFFGQGTRLTVV.

The rearrangement uses TRBV5-1 and TRBJ2-1; a possible D gene is TRBD1 (6 bases). Germline V CDR1 and CDR2: SGHRS, YFSETQ. The CDR3 sequence is 15 residues long. The V end was cut by 0 bases, the J end by 6 bases, with 13 bases between. In nucleotides, the CDR3 is TGCGCCAGCAGCTTGGGTGGGACAAAGATCAATGAGCAGTTCTTC. It specifies CASSLGGTKINEQFF.

The chain couples TRBV5-1 to TRBJ2-7; D perhaps matches TRBD2 (5 bases). The CDR3 is made up of 17 amino acids. V shed 0 bases and J shed 4 bases, with 20 bases lying between them. Germline V CDR1 and CDR2: SGHRS, YFSETQ. CDR3 DNA sequence: TGCGCCAGCAGCTTGGCCGGACTGCCCCTAAGTCTTTACGAGCAGTACTTC. Translated: CASSLAGLPLSLYEQYF.

The V call is TRBV6-1, the J call TRBJ1-2; D not resolved. V was cut by 2 bases and J by 4 bases, with 8 bases left in between. From germline, CDR1 is MNHNS and CDR2 SASEGT. The CDR3 consists of 13 residues. This CDR3 is CASSERGSYGYTF. The CDR3 nucleotides read TGTGCCAGCAGTGAACGGGGAAGCTATGGCTACACCTTC.

The chain links TRBV5-4 to TRBJ2-7; tentatively, D is TRBD1 (7 bases). Trimming took off 1 base at V and 3 bases at J, with 17 bases between the two ends. Germline CDR1 and CDR2: SGHNT and YYREEE (reference sequence). The CDR3 has 16 residues. This CDR3 reads CASSLYGGQRSYEQYF. DNA for the CDR3: TGTGCCAGCAGCTTGTACGGGGGACAGAGGAGCTACGAGCAGTACTTC.

The chain recombines TRBV4-1 with TRBJ2-2, with 9 nucleotides matching TRBD1. The CDR3 totals 17 residues. With 0 bases clipped from V and 5 bases from J, the junction kept 7 bases outside the gene matches. In germline, CDR1 is MGHRA, CDR2 YSYEKL. The CDR3 DNA sequence: TGCGCCAGCAGCCAAGAAGCCGGGACAGGGTCGACCGGGGAGCTGTTTTTT. This encodes CASSQEAGTGSTGELFF.

The chain uses TRBV4-1 and TRBJ2-7, with 7 nucleotides matching TRBD1. The CDR3 is 17 amino acids. Germline trimming cut 1 base from V and 3 bases from J; bases unmatched to any gene: 12. Per the germline V gene, CDR1 is MGHRA and CDR2 is YSYEKL. For the CDR3, the DNA is TGCGCCAGCAGCCAAGTCCAGTATGGCAGGGGGAGCTACGAGCAGTACTTC. Protein sequence: CASSQVQYGRGSYEQYF.

This chain connects TRBV5-1 to TRBJ2-7; TRBD1 agrees at 7 bases. Germline loops: CDR1 SGHRS, CDR2 YFSETQ. V lost 0 bases to trimming and J lost 6 bases; unmatched junction nucleotides: 3. The CDR3 runs to 13 residues. The CDR3 DNA reads TGCGCCAGCAGCTTGGAGGGGGCTGGCGAGCAGTACTTC. Its translation is CASSLEGAGEQYF.

V is TRBV6-5 and J is TRBJ1-1; tentative D call: TRBD1 (6 bases). V lost 4 bases, J lost 4 bases, and 13 bases lay in between. In germline, CDR1 is MNHEY, CDR2 SVGAGI. This CDR3 has 14 amino acids. Here the CDR3 DNA reads TGTGCCAGCAGTTTCCAGGGCAGGGGCACTGAAGCTTTCTTT. It yields the protein CASSFQGRGTEAFF.

The gene calls are TRBV6-6 and TRBJ1-5; the match to TRBD1 covers 8 bases. The V gene's germline CDR1 is MNHNY and CDR2 SVGAGI (reference sequence). The CDR3 is 16 residues long. V lost 5 bases and J lost 3; bases outside the gene matches: 9. The CDR3 DNA is TGTGCCAGCAGTACCTTTGGACAGGGTCCCAATCAGCCCCAGCATTTT. This codes for CASSTFGQGPNQPQHF.

This chain links TRBV7-2 with TRBJ1-1; the match to TRBD1 covers 7 bases. Germline values: CDR1 SGHTA, CDR2 FQGNSA. The CDR3 has 15 residues. Germline trimming cut 1 base from V and 1 base from J; bases unmatched to any gene: 3. The CDR3 coding sequence is TGTGCCAGCAGCTTAGTTAGACAGGGGAACACTGAAGCTTTCTTT. This encodes CASSLVRQGNTEAFF.

The chain links TRBV6-6 to TRBJ1-5; D may be TRBD1 (6 bases). The V end lost 7 bases, the J end lost 2 bases, and 15 bases lay between the germline ends. The length of the CDR3 is 15 residues. Germline CDR1 reads MNHNY; CDR2 reads SVGAGI (reference sequence). CDR3 protein: CASTDRLDGNQPQHF. CDR3 sequence (DNA): TGTGCCAGCACCGACAGGTTAGATGGCAATCAGCCCCAGCATTTT.

The chain is built from TRBV10-3 and TRBJ1-1; 8 nucleotides line up with TRBD1. Germline V CDR1 and CDR2: ENHRY, SYGVKD. V lost 7 bases and J lost 0; bases outside the gene matches: 4. The CDR3 runs 14 residues. CDR3 in DNA: TGTGCCATCACCGAGGGACAGGTGAACACTGAAGCTTTCTTT. This encodes CAITEGQVNTEAFF.